These 27 T cell receptor beta chains originate from one sample sequenced in a study of radiotherapy plus CTLA-4 blockade in lung cancer. Profiling relied on immunoSEQ multiplex PCR, and the TCRdb table lists in-frame clones only, not all of them. The table has under 50,000 clones, approximately 75% seen once. The sample consisted of peripheral blood, taken from a patient treated with radiotherapy plus ipilimumab. These TCRs come from a human donor with non-small cell lung cancer that progressed on radiotherapy plus ipilimumab.

The chain employs TRBV7-9 and TRBJ2-4; 7 bases line up with TRBD1. V dropped 5 bases and J dropped 0; count of bases not matched to a gene: 4. CDR1 and CDR2 from the germline V gene are SEHNR and FQNEAQ (reference sequence). This CDR3 has 15 amino acids. This CDR3 reads CASSPTGLAKNIQYF. Here the CDR3 DNA reads TGTGCCAGCAGCCCGACAGGGCTAGCCAAAAACATTCAGTACTTC.

The chain has TRBV28 and TRBJ2-5, with TRBD1 identical over 8 bases. The better agreement between TRBJ2-7 and the DNA end casts doubt on the J call. Germline lookup yields CDR1 MDHEN and CDR2 SYDVKM. This CDR3 has 15 amino acids. The CDR3, as DNA: TGTGCCAGCAGGGGGGACCGGACAGGGACCTACGAGCAGTACTTC. Protein sequence: CASRGDRTGTYEQYF.

There are a few counts of this clone. The chain uses TRBV2 and TRBJ1-1; possibly TRBD1 for D (5 bases). Germline loops: CDR1 SNHLY, CDR2 FYNNEI. The CDR3 runs 13 residues. Trimming stripped 7 bases from V and 4 bases from J, with 13 bases between. In DNA, the CDR3 is TGTGCCAGCACCTCGGGGGTGGGCACTGAAGCTTTCTTT. It encodes CASTSGVGTEAFF.

The genes are TRBV5-1 and TRBJ2-6, with TRBD1 matching over 8 bases. J lost 2 bases, V lost 4 bases, and 5 bases had no gene match. There are 16 residues in the CDR3. Germline CDR1 SGHRS, CDR2 YFSETQ. CDR3: CASSRAGGAGANVLTF. CDR3 nucleotides: TGCGCCAGCAGCAGGGCAGGGGGCGCTGGGGCCAACGTCCTGACTTTC. Full variable domain (remainder filled in from reference TRBV5-1 and TRBJ2-6): KAGVTQTPRYLIKTRGQQVTLSCSPISGHRSVSWYQQTPGQGLQFLFEYFSETQRNKGNFPGRFSGRQFSNSRSEMNVSTLELGDSALYLCASSRAGGAGANVLTFGAGSRLTVL.

The V call is TRBV2, the J call TRBJ1-4; 9 nucleotides line up with TRBD1. CDR3 length: 13 amino acids. Per germline, CDR1 SNHLY and CDR2 FYNNEI. After removal of 8 bases from V and 7 bases from J, the junction contained 5 bases not matched to a gene. CDR3 protein: CASAGQGGEKLFF. CDR3 nucleotides: TGTGCCAGCGCGGGACAGGGTGGTGAAAAACTGTTTTTT.

The gene calls are TRBV18 and TRBJ2-7; a weak D match, TRBD2 (6 bases). Trimming took 0 bases from V and 1 from J, leaving 7 bases between them. The CDR3 spans 14 residues. Germline CDR1 KGHSH, CDR2 LQKENI. This CDR3 reads CASSPPGRSYEQYF. The CDR3 DNA follows: TGTGCCAGCTCACCACCAGGGAGGTCCTACGAGCAGTACTTC.

The chain recombines TRBV10-2 with TRBJ2-5; 9 nucleotides line up with TRBD2. V shed 11 bases and J 4 bases; nucleotides not matched to a gene: 8. Looked up from germline, CDR1 is WSHSY and CDR2 is SAAADI. This CDR3 is built from 13 residues. CDR3 sequence: CASRGAGGETQYF. As DNA, the CDR3 is TGCGCCTCGCGGGGAGCGGGGGGAGAGACCCAGTACTTC.

The chain employs TRBV6-1 and TRBJ1-6; 7 bases are a match to TRBD1. V shed 3 bases and J 5 bases; nucleotides not matched to a gene: 4. The CDR3 covers 15 residues. The germline gives CDR1 MNHNS, CDR2 SASEGT. CDR3 DNA: TGTGCCAGCAGTGACTTGACAGGGAATAATTCACCCCTCCACTTT. This encodes CASSDLTGNNSPLHF.

This rearrangement joins TRBV10-1 to TRBJ2-7, with TRBD1 matching over 11 bases. The length of the CDR3 is 15 residues. J lost 3 bases, V lost 2 bases, and 3 bases had no gene match. Germline-derived CDR1 and CDR2 are WNHNN and SYGVQD (reference sequence). DNA of the CDR3: TGCGCCAGCAGTGAGCGGGACAGGGGGTTCTACGAGCAGTACTTC. Protein product: CASSERDRGFYEQYF.

The V call is TRBV2, the J call TRBJ1-3; 7 nucleotides line up with TRBD1. Trimming removed 6 bases from V and 4 bases from J; junction bases left unmatched: 9. Germline loops: CDR1 SNHLY, CDR2 FYNNEI. This CDR3 contains 15 residues. The chain's CDR3 is CASRRGQKLGNTIYF. The CDR3 bases are TGTGCCAGCAGGCGGGGACAGAAACTCGGAAACACCATATATTTT.

J is TRBJ1-3 and V is TRBV6-6; D gene unclear. V was cut by 5 bases and J by 2 bases, with 16 bases left in between. The CDR3 is 16 amino acids. The germline V gene encodes CDR1 MNHNY and CDR2 SVGAGI (reference sequence). The DNA for the CDR3 is TGTGCCAGCAGTAACCCCCCCATAGGAGCTGGAAACACCATATATTTT. Translated: CASSNPPIGAGNTIYF.

The chain carries TRBV6-6 and TRBJ2-7; 9 bases fit TRBD1. Germline V gene data show CDR1 as MNHNY and CDR2 as SVGAGI (reference sequence). V trimming: 5 bases; J trimming: 4 bases; junction bases outside the gene matches: 6. CDR3 length: 14 amino acids. Here the CDR3 reads CASSVRTGAYEQYF. CDR3 DNA sequence: TGTGCCAGCAGTGTTAGGACAGGGGCTTACGAGCAGTACTTC.

In this sample, this clone turned up a few times. The chain links TRBV12-5 to TRBJ2-7; the D gene is possibly TRBD2 (7 bases). This CDR3 spans 15 amino acids. V was cut by 6 bases and J by 6 bases, with 21 bases left in between. Germline V gene sequence: CDR1 LGHNT, CDR2 FRNRAP. CDR3 bases: TGTGCTAGTGGCCCCCGGGGGGCTTTAGGCACCGAGCAGTACTTC. Amino acid sequence: CASGPRGALGTEQYF.

In its sample, this clone was seen once. This chain links TRBV23-1 with TRBJ1-5, with 8 bases identical to TRBD1. TRBV23-1 is noted as an ORF with a role that remains uncertain. This CDR3 region has 16 residues. The V gene end was trimmed by 0 bases and the J gene end by 3 bases; junction bases not matched to a gene: 4. The CDR3 DNA is TGCGCCAGCAGTCAATCGGGGGACAGGATCAATCAGCCCCAGCATTTT. Its translation is CASSQSGDRINQPQHF.

V and J are TRBV9 and TRBJ1-5, with D perhaps matching TRBD1 (5 bases). V was clipped by 4 bases and J by 3 bases, with 17 bases between them. Germline-derived CDR1 and CDR2 are SGDLS and YYNGEE. The CDR3 is 16 amino acids. The CDR3, as DNA: TGTGCCAGCAGCCTAGGGGAGGGACTTGACAATCAGCCCCAGCATTTT. It encodes CASSLGEGLDNQPQHF.

The gene calls are TRBV10-3 and TRBJ1-2, with a weak D call TRBD1 (5 bases). The germline gives CDR1 ENHRY, CDR2 SYGVKD. The CDR3 has 14 amino acids. Between the trimmed V and J ends, which lost 5 bases and 2 bases, there was a span of 12 bases. CDR3 DNA: TGTGCCATCAGTCACCAACAGGAAAACTATGGCTACACCTTC. This encodes CAISHQQENYGYTF.

V and J are TRBV2 and TRBJ2-1; no definite D call. V lost 1 base and J lost 12, with 16 bases in between. This CDR3 region has 14 residues. The germline gives CDR1 SNHLY, CDR2 FYNNEI. The CDR3 spells CASSEGSILEAQFF. The CDR3 DNA reads TGTGCCAGCAGTGAAGGGTCTATCCTAGAGGCGCAGTTCTTC.

This clone was picked up a small number of times. This rearrangement joins TRBV21-1 to TRBJ2-6; the table names TRBD2, a call not compared with the DNA. TRBV21-1 is described as a pseudogene. This CDR3 spans 15 amino acids. DNA for the CDR3: TGTGCCAGCAGCAAATGGAGGAGAGGGGCCAACGTCCTGACTTTC. Translated, it gives CASSKWRRGANVLTF.

At least ten counts were recorded for this clone. The CDR3 sequence: CASSGEGNTEAFF. CDR3 sequence (DNA): TGTGCCAGCAGTGGGGAGGGGAACACTGAAGCTTTCTTT. The rearrangement uses TRBV2 and TRBJ1-1; D not resolved. Germline CDR1 reads SNHLY; CDR2 reads FYNNEI. Deletions cut 4 bases from V and 1 base from J, with 7 bases between. This CDR3 spans 13 amino acids.

This clone was seen a single time. The chain links TRBV14 to TRBJ1-2; 7 bases map to TRBD1. There are 14 residues in the CDR3. The J segment lost 8 bases and the V segment lost 1 base, leaving 7 bases of the junction unmatched. Per the germline V gene, CDR1 is SGHDN and CDR2 is FVKESK. The CDR3 sequence: CASSQGTGTEGYTF. CDR3 nucleotide sequence: TGTGCCAGCAGCCAAGGAACCGGGACAGAAGGCTACACCTTC. The complete variable domain, with remaining parts taken from reference TRBV14 and TRBJ1-2, reads EAGVTQFPSHSVIEKGQTVTLRCDPISGHDNLYWYRRVMGKEIKFLLHFVKESKQDESGMPNNRFLAERTGGTYSTLKVQPAELEDSGVYFCASSQGTGTEGYTFGSGTRLTVV.

The genes are TRBV4-1 and TRBJ2-7; 9 bases are a match to TRBD1. The V and J ends lost 0 bases and 3 bases, in that order; junction bases with no gene match: 6. The length of the CDR3 is 16 residues. Germline V gene sequence: CDR1 MGHRA, CDR2 YSYEKL. The CDR3: CASSQDRDRARYEQYF. DNA of the CDR3: TGCGCCAGCAGCCAAGATCGGGACAGGGCGCGCTACGAGCAGTACTTC.

This chain connects TRBV29-1 to TRBJ2-5; TRBD2 matches at 8 bases. The CDR3 length is 14 residues. The V gene end was trimmed by 8 bases and the J gene end by 6 bases; junction bases not matched to a gene: 14. Germline V gene lookup returns CDR1 SQVTM and CDR2 ANQGSEA. This CDR3 is CSFTSLGGGKTQYF. The CDR3 nucleotides read TGCAGCTTCACTTCCCTCGGGGGGGGCAAGACCCAGTACTTC.

Only a few counts were recorded for this clone. V is TRBV5-6 and J is TRBJ2-7; TRBD1 agrees at 9 bases. This CDR3 spans 15 amino acids. Trimming cost V 3 bases and J 5 bases; bases outside gene matches: 9. Germline loops: CDR1 SGHDT, CDR2 YYEEEE. Written as DNA, the CDR3 is TGTGCCAGCAGCTATGGACAGGGGATTATCCACGAGCAGTACTTC. This encodes CASSYGQGIIHEQYF.

This chain connects TRBV18 to TRBJ2-7; TRBD1 matches at 8 bases. Germline V gene data show CDR1 as KGHSH and CDR2 as LQKENI. After removal of 3 bases from V and 3 bases from J, the junction contained 4 bases not matched to a gene. This CDR3 is built from 14 residues. The CDR3 protein is CASSPQGQGYEQYF. The DNA for the CDR3 is TGTGCCAGCTCACCGCAAGGACAGGGCTACGAGCAGTACTTC.

The rearrangement links TRBV5-1 to TRBJ2-5; TRBD1 matches 8 bases. The junction had 12 bases not matched to a gene; V was cut back by 4 bases and J by 1 base. The CDR3 covers 17 residues. Germline V gene sequence: CDR1 SGHRS, CDR2 YFSETQ. CDR3 in amino acids: CASSDPRRDRSQETQYF. The DNA for the CDR3 is TGCGCCAGCAGCGATCCAAGACGGGACAGGTCCCAAGAGACCCAGTACTTC.

The V call is TRBV5-4, the J call TRBJ2-1, with 11 bases identical to TRBD2. CDR3 length equals 17 residues. V gave up 4 bases and J gave up 4 bases; unmatched junction bases: 10. Germline V lookup: CDR1 SGHNT, CDR2 YYREEE (reference sequence). CDR3 sequence: CASSEAGLAGLYNEQFF. The CDR3 DNA sequence: TGTGCCAGCAGCGAAGCCGGACTAGCGGGTTTGTACAATGAGCAGTTCTTC.

V gene TRBV4-1 combines with J gene TRBJ2-3; TRBD2 matches at 12 bases. V trimming: 1 base; J trimming: 5 bases; junction bases outside the gene matches: 4. In germline, CDR1 is MGHRA, CDR2 YSYEKL. This CDR3 has 16 residues. In DNA form, the CDR3 reads TGCGCCAGCAGCCAAGCTAGCGGGGGGGCCATAGATACGCAGTATTTT. Translation: CASSQASGGAIDTQYF.